This is a list of T cell receptor beta chains from one sample in a study of T cells in localized non-small cell lung cancer. Produced via immunoSEQ multiplex PCR; TCRdb's table is partial and in-frame only. The table includes more than 50,000 clones, approximately 80% detected once. Sequences were derived from peripheral blood, sampled before any cancer treatment. These TCRs come from a female donor of 60 years or more with stage II squamous cell lung carcinoma. Each CDR3 is given with its conserved first and last residue. Each record gives: J gene, V gene, clone size, CDR3 length, D gene, CDR3 protein, CDR3 DNA. The D gene is left open where the match is weak. For some rows the clone size is stated as once, few or many, or as a class when expanded; others skip it.

J gene: TRBJ1-4
V gene: TRBV5-6
clone size: -
CDR3 length: 14
D gene: -
CDR3 protein: CASTSTGLNEKLFF
CDR3 DNA: TGTGCCAGCACCTCGACAGGACTTAATGAAAAACTGTTTTTT

J gene: TRBJ1-2
V gene: TRBV27
clone size: -
CDR3 length: 15
D gene: -
CDR3 protein: CASSGRYGSREGYTF
CDR3 DNA: TGTGCCAGCAGTGGCAGGTACGGATCCCGCGAGGGCTACACCTTC

J gene: TRBJ2-2
V gene: TRBV19
clone size: -
CDR3 length: 14
D gene: -
CDR3 protein: CASKLNLVAGELFF
CDR3 DNA: TGTGCCAGTAAACTTAATTTAGTTGCCGGGGAGCTGTTTTTT

J gene: TRBJ1-5
V gene: TRBV6-1
clone size: -
CDR3 length: 12
D gene: -
CDR3 protein: CASAGVAQPQHF
CDR3 DNA: TGTGCCAGCGCAGGGGTCGCACAGCCCCAGCATTTT

J gene: TRBJ2-3
V gene: TRBV6-5
clone size: -
CDR3 length: 14
D gene: TRBD1
CDR3 protein: CASSDGTGGVPQYF
CDR3 DNA: TGTGCCAGCAGCGACGGGACAGGGGGTGTTCCGCAGTATTTT

J gene: TRBJ2-7
V gene: TRBV7-3
clone size: -
CDR3 length: 16
D gene: -
CDR3 protein: CASSLKVDRCTYEQYF
CDR3 DNA: TGTGCCAGCAGCTTAAAAGTGGACAGATGCACCTACGAGCAGTACTTC

J gene: TRBJ2-3
V gene: TRBV7-3
clone size: -
CDR3 length: 14
D gene: -
CDR3 protein: CASSLGLYTDTQYF
CDR3 DNA: TGTGCCAGCAGCTTGGGCTTGTACACAGATACGCAGTATTTT

J gene: TRBJ1-2
V gene: TRBV5-6
clone size: few
CDR3 length: 16
D gene: TRBD1
CDR3 protein: CASSSVPGQGDYGYTF
CDR3 DNA: TGTGCCAGCAGCTCCGTCCCGGGACAGGGAGACTATGGCTACACCTTC

J gene: TRBJ2-1
V gene: TRBV20-1
clone size: -
CDR3 length: 11
D gene: -
CDR3 protein: CSASGHNEQFF
CDR3 DNA: TGCAGTGCTAGCGGGCACAATGAGCAGTTCTTC

J gene: TRBJ2-5
V gene: TRBV7-2
clone size: -
CDR3 length: 15
D gene: TRBD1
CDR3 protein: CASSVDRGYRETQYF
CDR3 DNA: TGTGCCAGCAGCGTGGACAGGGGTTACCGAGAGACCCAGTACTTC

J gene: TRBJ2-5
V gene: TRBV9
clone size: -
CDR3 length: 14
D gene: -
CDR3 protein: CASSATQGQETQYF
CDR3 DNA: TGTGCCAGCAGCGCTACGCAGGGCCAAGAGACCCAGTACTTC

J gene: TRBJ2-1
V gene: TRBV7-2
clone size: -
CDR3 length: 15
D gene: TRBD1
CDR3 protein: CASSRTGGSYNEQFF
CDR3 DNA: TGTGCCAGCAGTCGGACAGGGGGCTCCTACAATGAGCAGTTCTTC

J gene: TRBJ2-4
V gene: TRBV7-8
clone size: -
CDR3 length: 19
D gene: TRBD2
CDR3 protein: CASSAGGGAVALAKNIQYF
CDR3 DNA: TGTGCCAGCAGTGCGGGCGGGGGGGCCGTCGCCCTAGCCAAAAACATTCAGTACTTC

J gene: TRBJ1-5
V gene: TRBV7-2
clone size: -
CDR3 length: 14
D gene: TRBD1
CDR3 protein: CASSPTGGNQPQHF
CDR3 DNA: TGTGCCAGCAGCCCTACAGGGGGCAATCAGCCCCAGCATTTT